The clone carrying this T cell receptor (beta chain) has at least ten counts. Its antigen is not identified. Germline V gene lookup returns CDR1 DFQATT and CDR2 SNEGSKA (reference sequence). V was pared by 7 bases and J by 0 bases, with 14 bases between. CDR3 length: 14 residues. This sample was taken from a study of blood T cells in healthy people across ages. Overall study findings and caveats: Roughly linearly, TCR beta diversity per million T cells fell as age increased.

A sample-barcoded 5' primer and a J-beta primer mix were used in a second PCR of about 6 to 11 cycles. Every cDNA was tagged by a template-switch adaptor with 12 random nucleotides. TCRdb re-analysed the 5' RACE reads in MiXCR, keeping a single row per CDR3 protein. This repertoire shows roughly 700,000 distinct CDR3 sequences, approximately 31% found once; its top ten account for 15%. Healthy Caucasians from Russia aged roughly 6 to 95 served as donors. The specimen sequenced was blood. V is TRBV20-1 and J is TRBJ2-3; no firm D call. This receptor was taken from a woman older than 75 in good health. CDR3 region: CSVQADSSTDTQYF. The CDR3, as DNA: TGCAGTGTTCAGGCAGACTCTAGCACAGATACGCAGTATTTT.